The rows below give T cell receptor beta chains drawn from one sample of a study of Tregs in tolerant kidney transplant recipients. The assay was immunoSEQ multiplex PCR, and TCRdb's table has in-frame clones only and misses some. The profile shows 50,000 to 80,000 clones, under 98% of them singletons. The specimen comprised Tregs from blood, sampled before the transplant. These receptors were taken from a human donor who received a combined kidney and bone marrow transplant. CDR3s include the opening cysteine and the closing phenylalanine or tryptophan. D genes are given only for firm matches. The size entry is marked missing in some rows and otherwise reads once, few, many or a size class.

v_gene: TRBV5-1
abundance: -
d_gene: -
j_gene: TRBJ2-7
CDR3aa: CASRRGILASDYEQYF
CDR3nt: TGCGCCAGCAGAAGAGGGATACTAGCTTCAGACTACGAGCAGTACTTC

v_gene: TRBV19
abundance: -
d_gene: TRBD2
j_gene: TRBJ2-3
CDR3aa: CASSLRASGRTDTQYF
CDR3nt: TGTGCCAGTAGCTTACGGGCTAGCGGACGCACAGATACGCAGTATTTT

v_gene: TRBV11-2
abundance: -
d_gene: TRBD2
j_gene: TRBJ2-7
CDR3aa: CASSLYSASGFSYEQYF
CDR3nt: TGTGCCAGCAGCTTATACTCGGCTAGCGGGTTCTCCTACGAGCAGTACTTC

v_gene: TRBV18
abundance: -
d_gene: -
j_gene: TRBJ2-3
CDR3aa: CASSPVFGTTSTDTQYF
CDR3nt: TGTGCCAGCTCACCCGTTTTCGGGACAACTAGCACAGATACGCAGTATTTT

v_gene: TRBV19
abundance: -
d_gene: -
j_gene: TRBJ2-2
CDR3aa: CASSTHPGRGRTGELFF
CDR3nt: TGTGCCAGTAGTACTCACCCCGGCAGGGGCCGCACCGGGGAGCTGTTTTTT

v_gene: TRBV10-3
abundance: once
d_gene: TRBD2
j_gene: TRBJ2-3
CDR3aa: CAISETTGTSGGLRGTDTQYF
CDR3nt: TGTGCCATCAGTGAGACCACCGGCACTAGCGGGGGGCTGAGGGGCACAGATACGCAGTATTTT

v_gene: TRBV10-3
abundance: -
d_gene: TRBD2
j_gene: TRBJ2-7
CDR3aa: CAISGTSGSYEQYF
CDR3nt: TGTGCCATCAGTGGGACTAGCGGGAGCTACGAGCAGTACTTC

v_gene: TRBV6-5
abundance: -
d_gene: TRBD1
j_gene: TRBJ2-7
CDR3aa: CASSPSGQFHEQYF
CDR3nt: TGTGCCAGCAGTCCTTCGGGACAGTTCCACGAGCAGTACTTC

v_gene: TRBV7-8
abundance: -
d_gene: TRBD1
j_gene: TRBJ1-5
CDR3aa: CASSLRDSRYSNQPQHF
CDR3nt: TGTGCCAGCAGCCTAAGGGACAGCCGCTATAGCAATCAGCCCCAGCATTTT

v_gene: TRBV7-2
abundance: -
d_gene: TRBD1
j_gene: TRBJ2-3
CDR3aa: CASSLERGRFITNTQYF
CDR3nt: TGTGCCAGCAGCTTAGAGAGGGGGCGTTTTATTACCAATACGCAGTATTTT

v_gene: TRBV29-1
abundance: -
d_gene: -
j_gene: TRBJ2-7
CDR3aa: CSVESVSYEQYF
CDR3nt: TGCAGCGTTGAATCCGTATCCTACGAGCAGTACTTC

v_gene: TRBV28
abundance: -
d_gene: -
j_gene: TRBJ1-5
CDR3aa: CASRQGNQPQHF
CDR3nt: TGTGCCAGCAGGCAGGGAAATCAGCCCCAGCATTTT

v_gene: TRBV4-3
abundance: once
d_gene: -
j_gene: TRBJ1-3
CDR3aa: CASSQDLGGYTIYF
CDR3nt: TGCGCCAGCAGCCAAGATTTAGGGGGATACACCATATATTTT

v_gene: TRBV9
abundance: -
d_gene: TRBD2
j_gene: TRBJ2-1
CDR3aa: CASSSPIRLAGASYNEQFF
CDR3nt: TGTGCCAGCAGCTCCCCCATCAGGCTAGCGGGGGCCTCCTACAATGAGCAGTTCTTC

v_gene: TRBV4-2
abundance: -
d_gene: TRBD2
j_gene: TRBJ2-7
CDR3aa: CASSETSGSSGEQYF
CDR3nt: TGTGCCAGCAGCGAGACTAGCGGGAGTTCCGGGGAGCAGTACTTC

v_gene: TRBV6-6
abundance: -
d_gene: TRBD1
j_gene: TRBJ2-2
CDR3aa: CASSSSDRANGELFF
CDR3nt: TGTGCCAGCAGCTCCTCCGACAGGGCGAACGGGGAGCTGTTTTTT

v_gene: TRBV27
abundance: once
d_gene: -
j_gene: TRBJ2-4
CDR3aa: CASSPGRAKNIQYF
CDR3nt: TGTGCCAGCAGTCCAGGTCGAGCCAAAAACATTCAGTACTTC

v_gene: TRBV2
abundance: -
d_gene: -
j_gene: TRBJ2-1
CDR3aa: CASMPDLPYNEQFF
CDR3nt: TGTGCCAGCATGCCCGACTTACCCTACAATGAGCAGTTCTTC